What follows are 5 T cell receptor beta chains derived from one specimen sequenced in a study of T cells in Graves' hyperthyroidism and ophthalmopathy. TCR beta CDR3 sequences were amplified from RNA transcripts. Carried out on the TCR CDR3, a first-round RT-PCR used the HTBI primer set. TCRdb redid the calling of the multiplex PCR reads with MiXCR, one entry per CDR3 protein. The sample gives about 480,000 distinct CDR3 sequences, approximately 22% of which show up once; around 47% is in the top ten. The sequenced sample was blood. These receptors all stem from a woman aged 70-85 years with Graves' ophthalmopathy.

This clonotype has just a few counts. CDR3 loop: CASSSGGTGSHEQYF. CDR3 in DNA: TGCGCCAGCAGCTCGGGGGGGACAGGAAGCCACGAGCAGTACTTC. The chain couples TRBV5-1 to TRBJ2-7; D is perhaps TRBD1 or TRBD2 (8 bases each). CDR1 and CDR2 from the germline V gene are SGHRS and YFSETQ. Between the trimmed V and J ends, which lost 3 bases and 5 bases, there was a span of 18 bases. The CDR3 runs to 15 residues.

V and J are TRBV10-2 and TRBJ2-1; TRBD2 aligns across 9 bases. Germline loops: CDR1 WSHSY, CDR2 SAAADI. After removal of 0 bases from V and 4 bases from J, the junction contained 7 bases not matched to a gene. The CDR3 is 17 residues long. CDR3 in amino acids: CASSESFSSGTYNEQFF. The DNA of the CDR3 is TGCGCCAGCAGTGAGTCGTTCTCTAGCGGGACATACAATGAGCAGTTCTTC.

This clonotype has a count of ten or more. The rearrangement links TRBV28 to TRBJ2-7; 7 bases line up with TRBD2. The CDR3 has 16 residues. V shed 6 bases and J 1 base; nucleotides not matched to a gene: 12. The germline V gene encodes CDR1 MDHEN and CDR2 SYDVKM. CDR3 in amino acids: CASSPTSGGSSYEQYF. CDR3 nucleotides: TGTGCCAGCAGCCCGACTTCGGGGGGTTCGTCCTACGAGCAGTACTTC. The variable domain in full, with the rest retrieved from reference TRBV28 and TRBJ2-7, is DVKVTQSSRYLVKRTGEKVFLECVQDMDHENMFWYRQDPGLGLRLIYFSYDVKMKEKGDIPEGYSVSREKKERFSLILESASTNQTSMYLCASSPTSGGSSYEQYFGPGTRLTVT.

The chain has TRBV19 and TRBJ1-2; D gene ambiguous. Germline V lookup: CDR1 LNHDA, CDR2 SQIVND (reference sequence). Trimming left V 5 bases short and J 10 bases short, with 14 bases between. The length of the CDR3 is 12 residues. The CDR3: CASSGSRDHYTF. The CDR3 region has the DNA TGTGCCAGTAGTGGTTCCCGAGACCACTACACCTTC.

There are many counts of this clonotype. This chain joins TRBV12-3 or TRBV12-4 and TRBJ2-1; D possibly corresponds to TRBD1 (6 bases). The CDR3 has 16 residues. Between the trimmed V and J ends, which lost 2 bases and 6 bases, there was a span of 17 bases. The CDR3 reads CASSLQTLLQGNEQFF. DNA for the CDR3: TGTGCCAGCAGTTTACAAACCCTTTTACAGGGCAATGAGCAGTTCTTC.